This T cell receptor beta chain stems from a study of sequential checkpoint blockade in melanoma. The sample's treatment: randomized to nivolumab then ipilimumab (arm A) or the reverse (arm B). Using immunoSEQ multiplex PCR, the repertoire was profiled, and TCRdb retains in-frame clones only, with some absent. The sample has under 25,000 clones, 75% to 85% seen once; the top ten hold roughly two fifths. This clone has just one count. CDR1 and CDR2 (germline): MNHNY, SVGAGI (reference sequence). The CDR3 extends over 13 amino acids. The germline V and J ends were trimmed by 9 bases and 3 bases, with 12 bases remaining between them.

Material: CD8+ T cells sorted from blood (inferred from file names), obtained from a patient given nivolumab and ipilimumab in sequence. The chain links TRBV6-6 to TRBJ1-5; D call uncertain. The receptor's source is a human donor with melanoma. The CDR3 is CASKGGLNQPQHF. CDR3 coding DNA: TGTGCCAGTAAGGGAGGGCTCAATCAGCCCCAGCATTTT.